Detailed here is one T cell receptor beta chain. Its specificity is unknown. Other DNA sequences from this sample encode an identical CDR3 as well. The record originates from a study of cytomegalovirus exposure and HLA in healthy donors. Study-level findings and limits: TCR beta V- and J-gene trimming was later associated with a missense DCLRE1C variant.

The study ran its PCR with 60 Vbeta and 13 Jbeta primers. TCRdb's table, derived via immunoSEQ multiplex PCR, lists solely in-frame clones and lacks some. The table has 180,000 or so clones, under 90% seen once; the top ten hold roughly 1.5%. The source is a male donor in good health and CMV-seronegative. The sequencing sample was made of PBMCs.

Written as DNA, the CDR3 is TGTGCCAGTAGTCCCACAGGAAACTATGGCTACACCTTC. The encoded protein is CASSPTGNYGYTF. The chain joins TRBV19 to TRBJ1-2; possibly TRBD1 for D (5 bases). The CDR3 has 13 amino acids. CDR1 is LNHDA, CDR2 SQIVND, per germline (reference sequence). The V and J ends lost 5 bases and 2 bases respectively, with 9 bases between them. The full variable domain, its missing parts supplied by reference TRBV19 and TRBJ1-2, is DGGITQSPKYLFRKEGQNVTLSCEQNLNHDAMYWYRQDPGQGLRLIYYSQIVNDFQKGDIAEGYSVSREKKESFPLTVTSAQKNPTAFYLCASSPTGNYGYTFGSGTRLTVV.